This T cell receptor beta chain was obtained from a study of blood T cells in healthy people across ages (dated by TCRdb to 2013 to 2016). Some background on the complete study: In model experiments, template switching captured about one uniquely barcoded TCR beta cDNA molecule for every two T cells. The donors were divided into four age groups: young (average approximately 17 years), middle-aged (approximately 41), aged (roughly 60) and long-lived (roughly 82). Using deep sequencing normalized with unique cDNA molecular identifiers, the study measured how TCR beta repertoire diversity changes with age. Using the same blood draw, the study looked at two additional independent replicas of 1 million unique cDNA reads for two donors, one aged 18 to 30 and the other aged 80 or older.

About this clonotype itself: Its antigen is unknown. No base-level quality is on record; no much larger clone is a single base apart.

What the research found in general, with its limitations: Because the CMV infection status of the donors was unknown, age-related changes in expanded clonotypes may potentially have been confounded. Compared with the aged group, the long-lived group had more naive CD4+ T cells, fewer expanded clones and increased TCR diversity, a pattern suggesting age selection. Observed TCR beta diversity per million T cells fell roughly linearly with age, and a significant reduction was already apparent by age about 38. Because profiling used bulk unsorted PBMCs, naive and antigen-experienced compartments could not be compared conclusively. Estimates of total diversity from one million sequenced T cells were regarded as lower bounds and underestimates. A strong correlation was found between observed TCR beta diversity and the percentage of naive T cells measured by flow cytometry.

Trimmed from V: 5 bases; trimmed from J: 7 bases; junction bases lacking a gene match: 17. The CDR3 covers 16 residues, taking in both the cysteine and the phenylalanine. Of all the DNA, just the CDR3 is kept, 48 bases in frame from base 1. According to the germline V gene, CDR1 reads SGHTA and CDR2 reads FQGNSA. The protocol used for the library was 5' RACE. The instrument given in TCRdb is Illumina HiSeq 2500. A second PCR of about 6 to 12 cycles was performed with a sample-barcoded 5' primer and a J-beta primer mix. A unique molecular identifier was introduced onto each TCR beta cDNA molecule by a template-switch 5' adaptor carrying 12 random nucleotides. At least 2.5 million CDR3-containing paired-end reads were obtained from each sample. First-strand cDNA was synthesized from all RNA with the Mint cDNA synthesis kit, primed by a TRBC-specific oligonucleotide. Following uracil-DNA glycosylase treatment, all cDNA underwent a first 18-cycle PCR with the universal primers M1SS and BC2_uni_R. The source study handled its data this way. Normalization of each sample was performed by random selection of 1 million high-quality reads, each carrying a distinct molecular identifier. Reads sharing molecular identifiers were discarded rather than binned into consensus sequences. MiTCR, run with a Q25 quality threshold and the strictest error-elimination algorithm, handled CDR3 identification, clonotype clustering and error correction. Lower-bound total TCR beta diversity was estimated with a nonparametric unseen species model using Euler transformation. TCRdb trimmed public reads at Q25 via fastp, called clones via MiXCR and kept in-frame beta chains. Each entry is one CDR3 protein sequence, shown with its most common DNA and genes. It is TCRdb's table, rather than the study itself, that gives the V and J calls and clone size. The sample yields 800,000 to 950,000 distinct CDR3 sequences; about 27% were counted once. Of the sample, roughly 10% falls within the top ten clones.

Donors were a few dozen systemically healthy Caucasian individuals from Russia aged 6 to 90 years. Roughly 10 milliliters of peripheral blood were drawn from each donor into EDTA-treated Vacutainer tubes. Ficoll-Paque density-gradient centrifugation was used to isolate PBMCs, with at least 7 million per sample. Trizol reagent was used to extract total RNA from PBMCs, with at least 5 micrograms per sample. For every donor, flow cytometry on a PBMC aliquot measured the percentage of naive CD45RAhigh/CD27high T cells. This sample also belongs to another study, concerning T cells of mothers and their children. The other study reports the following: The donors were nine systemically healthy Caucasian individuals, made up of three mothers and their six children. cDNA synthesis used all of the extracted RNA, with roughly 1.5 ug of RNA in each 15 ul reaction. In the second PCR, the M1S primer introduced both the sample barcodes and 2-4 random nucleotides. Over 9.5 million TCR beta CDR3 reads were obtained for each mother, and approximately 3 million reads were obtained for each child. Thymic selection similarly shapes TCR recombination output in related and unrelated pairs, with minor effect from inherited differences. Normalized repertoire overlap was always slightly but never significantly higher in related than unrelated mother-child pairs. No persistent microchimeric T cell clones were found, with a detection sensitivity of 85 to 100 clones per million clonotypes. The study used deep NGS to compare TCR beta repertoires of mothers and children, seeking features distinguishing related mother-child pairs from unrelated individuals. Mothers averaged 40 +/- 4 years of age and children averaged roughly 10 +/- 4 years. After adapters were ligated using NEBNext reagents, the libraries underwent 100+100 nt paired-end sequencing on an Illumina HiSeq 2000. Mother and child libraries were prepared a month apart and sequenced in separate runs to prevent cross-contamination. For each donor, between roughly 450,000 and 2,200,000 distinct TCR beta clonotypes were identified. Naive TCR beta clonotypes were estimated from low-frequency clonotypes matched to each donor's FACS-determined naive share, without sorting.

The sample was blood. The source is a middle-aged woman in good health. The sequence joins TRBV7-2 to TRBJ2-7; 7 junctional bases match TRBD1. In nucleotides, the sequence is TGTGCCAGCAGCCCCCGAATGGGCAGGGGGTCGGTAGAGCAGTACTTC. It is translated as CASSPRMGRGSVEQYF.